The 10 T cell receptor beta chains below were found in one sample sequenced in a study of technical replicates of blood from several donors. Measured with immunoSEQ multiplex PCR; TCRdb has only the in-frame clones, and not every one. The sample lists about 90,000 clones, around 93% occurring once. Sequencing used T cells isolated from PBMCs. The receptors come from a human donor in good health.

The rearrangement links TRBV19 to TRBJ2-6; a possible D gene is TRBD1 (5 bases). Germline CDR1 is LNHDA and CDR2 is SQIVND (reference sequence). V lost 3 bases and J 4 bases, leaving 13 bases between the germline ends. The CDR3 runs 16 residues. CDR3 DNA sequence: TGTGCCAGTAGTATTGCAGGGTTATCGGGGGCCAACGTCCTGACTTTC. Translated: CASSIAGLSGANVLTF.

The genes are TRBV30 and TRBJ1-1; TRBD1 aligns across 7 bases. Germline V CDR1 and CDR2: GTSNPN, SVGIG (reference sequence). The junction had 5 bases not matched to a gene; V was cut back by 0 bases and J by 1 base. The CDR3 has 15 residues. The CDR3 sequence: CAWSVQGWGNTEAFF. DNA for the CDR3: TGTGCCTGGAGTGTACAGGGGTGGGGGAACACTGAAGCTTTCTTT.

The chain carries TRBV6-1 and TRBJ1-5; tentatively, D is TRBD1 (5 bases). The germline CDR1 and CDR2 sequences are MNHNS and SASEGT. V was clipped by 3 bases and J by 6 bases, with 21 bases between them. The CDR3 loop spans 17 amino acids. This CDR3 reads CASSDTSRGAFSQPQHF. In DNA, the CDR3 is TGTGCCAGCAGTGACACAAGCCGTGGGGCTTTCAGTCAGCCCCAGCATTTT.

This chain uses TRBV19 with TRBJ2-1; 9 nucleotides align to TRBD2. V dropped 0 bases and J dropped 9; count of bases not matched to a gene: 6. Germline-derived CDR1 and CDR2 are LNHDA and SQIVND (reference sequence). The CDR3 has 15 amino acids. The DNA for the CDR3 is TGTGCCAGTAGTATAGAAGCGCGGGAGGGCACTGAGCAGTTCTTC. This gives the protein CASSIEAREGTEQFF.

This chain joins TRBV19 and TRBJ2-7; 7 positions match TRBD2. The CDR3 runs 16 residues. The germline V gene has CDR1 LNHDA and CDR2 SQIVND (reference sequence). J gave up 2 bases and V 3 bases, and 10 bases lay outside the gene matches. The CDR3 loop reads CASSMGRASGPYEQYF. CDR3 in DNA: TGTGCCAGTAGTATGGGGCGTGCTAGCGGACCCTACGAGCAGTACTTC.

The chain combines TRBV27 with TRBJ2-5; possible D gene TRBD2, 5 bases. V lost 7 bases and J 7 bases, leaving 16 bases between the germline ends. The germline CDR1 and CDR2 sequences are MNHEY and SMNVEV (reference sequence). The CDR3 loop spans 13 amino acids. This CDR3 is CASKRLRDGTQYF. The CDR3 nucleotides read TGTGCCAGCAAAAGACTAAGAGACGGGACCCAGTACTTC.

The V and J genes are TRBV13 and TRBJ1-1; 10 bases line up with TRBD1. With 3 bases clipped from V and 3 bases from J, the junction kept 16 bases outside the gene matches. This CDR3 has 19 amino acids. CDR1 is PRHDT, CDR2 FYEKMQ, per germline (reference sequence). The chain's CDR3 is CASSLRAGTGAWRDTEAFF. The CDR3 DNA follows: TGTGCCAGCAGCTTGCGAGCCGGGACAGGGGCTTGGAGGGACACTGAAGCTTTCTTT.

This chain connects TRBV5-4 to TRBJ1-1, with a tentative D call TRBD1 (6 bases). Germline assignment: CDR1 SGHNT and CDR2 YYREEE (reference sequence). Trimming cost V 2 bases and J 0 bases, with 17 bases left between them. The CDR3 runs 17 residues. The CDR3 is CASSLSGVGYVNTEAFF. The DNA for the CDR3 is TGTGCCAGCAGCTTATCAGGGGTTGGCTACGTGAACACTGAAGCTTTCTTT.

This chain connects TRBV6-5 to TRBJ2-1, with a possible D match to TRBD2 (5 bases). The CDR3 runs 14 residues. The ends were cut back, 2 bases at V and 6 bases at J, with 11 bases in the middle. Germline CDR1 reads MNHEY; CDR2 reads SVGAGI. The CDR3 DNA reads TGTGCCAGCAGTTACCGGGGTCAGATCAATGAGCAGTTCTTC. Its protein product is CASSYRGQINEQFF.

This clone has only one observation. V is TRBV5-6 and J is TRBJ2-3; 8 nucleotides align to TRBD2. Germline V gene lookup returns CDR1 SGHDT and CDR2 YYEEEE. CDR3 length: 14 amino acids. Losses at the gene ends were 4 bases for V and 0 bases for J; bases not matched to a gene: 1. The CDR3 DNA is TGTGCCAGCAGCCCGGGGGGGAGCACAGATACGCAGTATTTT. This sequence encodes CASSPGGSTDTQYF.